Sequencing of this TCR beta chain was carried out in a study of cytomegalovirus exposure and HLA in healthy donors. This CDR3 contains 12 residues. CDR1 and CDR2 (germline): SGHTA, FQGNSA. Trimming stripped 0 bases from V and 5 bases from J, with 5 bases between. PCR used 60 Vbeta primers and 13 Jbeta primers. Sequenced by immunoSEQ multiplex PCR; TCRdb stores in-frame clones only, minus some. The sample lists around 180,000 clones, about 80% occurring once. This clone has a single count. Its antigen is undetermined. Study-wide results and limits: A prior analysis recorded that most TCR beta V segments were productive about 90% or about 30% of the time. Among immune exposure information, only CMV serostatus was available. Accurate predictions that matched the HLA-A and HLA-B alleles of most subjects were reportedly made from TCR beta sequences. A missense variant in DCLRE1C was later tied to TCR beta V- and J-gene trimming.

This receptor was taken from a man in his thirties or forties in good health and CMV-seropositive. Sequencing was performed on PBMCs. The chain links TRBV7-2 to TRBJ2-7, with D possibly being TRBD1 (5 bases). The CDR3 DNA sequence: TGTGCCAGCAGCTTAGCAGGGGACGAGCAGTACTTC. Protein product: CASSLAGDEQYF.